These 14 T cell receptor beta chains share one sample of origin, sequenced in a study of cytomegalovirus exposure and HLA in healthy donors. The PCR was carried out with 60 Vbeta primers and 13 Jbeta primers. The repertoire was sequenced with immunoSEQ multiplex PCR; TCRdb's copy has only in-frame clones and lacks some. The sample has under 200,000 clones, around 80% seen once. Sample: PBMCs. The origin of the receptors is a middle-aged woman in good health and CMV-seronegative.

The chain employs TRBV28 and TRBJ2-5; D is possibly TRBD1 (6 bases). Per germline, CDR1 MDHEN and CDR2 SYDVKM. CDR3 size: 16 residues. The V gene lost 6 bases and the J gene lost 0 bases, with 17 bases spanning the gap. This CDR3 reads CASSSSQGRYQETQYF. The CDR3 DNA reads TGTGCCAGCAGCTCTTCACAGGGACGATACCAAGAGACCCAGTACTTC.

The V and J genes are TRBV6-5 and TRBJ1-5; 9 bases line up with TRBD1. V was pared by 6 bases and J by 4 bases, with 4 bases of the junction left unmatched. There are 14 residues in the CDR3. CDR1 and CDR2 (germline): MNHEY, SVGAGI. CDR3 residues: CASRGTGKNQPQHF. DNA of the CDR3: TGTGCCAGCAGAGGGACAGGGAAGAATCAGCCCCAGCATTTT.

The table lists this clone with a count of one. The rearrangement uses TRBV5-4 and TRBJ2-2; possible D gene TRBD1, 6 bases. With 0 bases removed from V and 8 bases from J, the gap between germline ends came to 11 bases. This CDR3 comprises 14 residues. The V gene's germline CDR1 is SGHNT and CDR2 YYREEE (reference sequence). The CDR3 here is CASSLEAGVGELFF. DNA for the CDR3: TGTGCCAGCAGCTTGGAGGCAGGGGTAGGGGAGCTGTTTTTT. The variable domain in full, completed from reference TRBV5-4 and TRBJ2-2, reads ETGVTQSPTHLIKTRGQQVTLRCSSQSGHNTVSWYQQALGQGPQFIFQYYREEENGRGNFPPRFSGLQFPNYSSELNVNALELDDSALYLCASSLEAGVGELFFGEGSRLTVL.

The chain links TRBV29-1 to TRBJ2-1; 7 bases are a match to TRBD2. The germline gives CDR1 SQVTM, CDR2 ANQGSEA. J was trimmed by 3 bases and V by 3 bases; bases with no gene match: 5. This CDR3 has 14 residues. DNA of the CDR3: TGCAGCGTTGATCCAGCGGGGATCTACAATGAGCAGTTCTTC. It specifies CSVDPAGIYNEQFF.

V and J are TRBV11-3 and TRBJ2-2; TRBD2 agrees at 8 bases. The CDR3 is 15 residues long. Germline-derived CDR1 and CDR2 are SGHNT and YENEEA. V dropped 5 bases and J dropped 6; count of bases not matched to a gene: 8. CDR3 nucleotide sequence: TGTGCCAGCAGCCCGATTACCGGGGGGGCCGGGGAGCTGTTTTTT. It codes for CASSPITGGAGELFF.

V gene TRBV9 combines with J gene TRBJ1-3; D unclear. Trimming pared 4 bases from V and 0 bases from J, leaving 20 bases between. The CDR3 totals 18 residues. The germline CDR1 and CDR2 sequences are SGDLS and YYNGEE. The CDR3 loop reads CASSRLSQTRVSGNTIYF. CDR3 sequence (DNA): TGTGCCAGCAGCCGCCTCTCCCAAACACGGGTCTCTGGAAACACCATATATTTT.

V usage is TRBV19 and J usage is TRBJ2-7, with D unresolved. V was pared by 5 bases and J by 7 bases, with 15 bases between. Germline loops: CDR1 LNHDA, CDR2 SQIVND (reference sequence). This CDR3 has 13 amino acids. CDR3 nucleotide sequence: TGTGCCAGTAGTGATGTCCCCGGTCGGGAGCAGTACTTC. This sequence encodes CASSDVPGREQYF.

The rearrangement uses TRBV19 and TRBJ1-3, with TRBD1 identical over 7 bases. Germline assignment: CDR1 LNHDA and CDR2 SQIVND (reference sequence). CDR3 length: 14 amino acids. After removal of 7 bases from V and 4 bases from J, the junction contained 7 bases not matched to a gene. The CDR3 bases are TGTGCCAGTAAGGAGACAGGGACAGGAAACACCATATATTTT. The encoded protein is CASKETGTGNTIYF.

This clone has more than one count but fewer than ten. The chain uses TRBV28 and TRBJ2-3; 8 positions match TRBD1. J lost 4 bases, V lost 2 bases, and 8 bases had no gene match. The CDR3 spans 16 residues. Per the germline V gene, CDR1 is MDHEN and CDR2 is SYDVKM. The CDR3 spells CASSLGGQGWSDTQYF. CDR3 DNA: TGTGCCAGCAGTTTAGGAGGACAGGGCTGGTCAGATACGCAGTATTTT.

V gene TRBV6-6 combines with J gene TRBJ1-1, with TRBD1 matching over 8 bases. The CDR3 consists of 13 residues. The ends lost 6 bases at V and 4 bases at J; junction bases unmatched: 4. Per germline, CDR1 MNHNY and CDR2 SVGAGI (reference sequence). CDR3 sequence: CASSSQGGTEAFF. In DNA, the CDR3 is TGTGCCAGCAGCTCACAGGGGGGCACTGAAGCTTTCTTT.

The chain recombines TRBV6-1 with TRBJ1-5, with a tentative D call TRBD1 (6 bases). There are 15 residues in the CDR3. Germline values: CDR1 MNHNS, CDR2 SASEGT. V was clipped by 6 bases and J by 5 bases, with 17 bases between them. Here the CDR3 reads CASRTNQGFHQPQHF. CDR3 sequence (DNA): TGTGCCAGCAGAACTAATCAGGGGTTCCATCAGCCCCAGCATTTT.

The chain links TRBV14 to TRBJ2-7; 8 bases align to TRBD1. Germline V CDR1 and CDR2: SGHDN, FVKESK. This CDR3 is built from 14 residues. The V segment lost 5 bases and the J segment 3 bases; nucleotides outside the gene matches: 6. The CDR3 region has the DNA TGTGCCAGCAGCGTAACCGGGACAGGCTACGAGCAGTACTTC. Its translation: CASSVTGTGYEQYF.

The chain links TRBV5-1 to TRBJ2-1; 12 bases map to TRBD1. The V segment lost 8 bases and the J segment 6 bases; nucleotides outside the gene matches: 12. The CDR3 runs to 16 residues. Germline lookup yields CDR1 SGHRS and CDR2 YFSETQ. For the CDR3, the DNA is TGCGCCAGTGGGAAAGGGGACAGGGGGCGTAGCAATGAGCAGTTCTTC. Its protein product is CASGKGDRGRSNEQFF.

Remarks on this clone: Other DNA sequences from this sample encode an identical CDR3 as well. The rearrangement uses TRBV7-2 and TRBJ1-5, with 8 bases that match TRBD1. In germline, CDR1 is SGHTA, CDR2 FQGNSA. This CDR3 has 14 residues. J gave up 4 bases and V 1 base, and 0 bases lay outside the gene matches. The CDR3 sequence: CASSLGQGNQPQHF. The CDR3 DNA follows: TGTGCCAGCAGCTTAGGACAGGGGAATCAGCCCCAGCATTTT.